The rows below give T cell receptor beta chains drawn from one sample of a study of OX40 agonist ivuxolimab in advanced cancers. Profiled with immunoSEQ multiplex PCR; TCRdb holds only in-frame clones, not every one. The sample carries about 77,000 clones, less than 90% recorded once. The sequences come from CD4+ or CD8+ T cells sorted from blood, collected in a trial of the OX40 agonist ivuxolimab. Source of these receptors: an adult with an advanced solid tumor such as melanoma, head and neck, liver or kidney cancer. The CDR3 runs from the conserved cysteine through the conserved F or W. A D gene is named only where the DNA matches it firmly. Size tells how often a clone was seen (once, few, many) or the class of an expanded clone, and some rows leave it out.

d_call,j_call,clone_size,v_call,cdr3_nt,cdr3_aa
-,TRBJ2-5,-,TRBV11-2,TGTGCCAGCAGCCACCGAGGGGCTGATGAGACCCAGTACTTC,CASSHRGADETQYF
-,TRBJ2-2,-,TRBV5-8,TGTGCCAGCAGTCCCTACGGGGGTTACACCGGGGAGCTGTTTTTT,CASSPYGGYTGELFF
TRBD1,TRBJ1-2,-,TRBV5-8,TGTGCCAGCAGACAACGAAGTGGGACAGCCTATGGCTACACCTTC,CASRQRSGTAYGYTF
-,TRBJ1-1,-,TRBV4-2,TGTGCCAGCAGCCAAGACTTTGGCGGGGGGCGGAACACTGAAGCTTTCTTT,CASSQDFGGGRNTEAFF
-,TRBJ1-5,-,TRBV5-4,TGTGCCAGCAGCTTGGACCAACAGCCCCAACATTTT,CASSLDQQPQHF
-,TRBJ1-6,-,TRBV30,TGTGCCCATCGGGGATCTGGTTCACCCCTCCACTTT,CAHRGSGSPLHF
-,TRBJ2-3,-,TRBV4-2,TGTGCCAGCAGCCAGACGGGACCCACAGATACGCAGTATTTT,CASSQTGPTDTQYF
-,TRBJ2-5,-,TRBV5-1,TGCGCCAGCAGCTTGGTGGGCAGCCAAGAGACCCAGTACTTC,CASSLVGSQETQYF
TRBD1,TRBJ1-2,-,TRBV6-5,TGTGCCAGCAGTTACTTACAGGGGGACTATGGCTACACCTTC,CASSYLQGDYGYTF
-,TRBJ2-3,once,TRBV6-5,TGTGCCAGCAGTCGCCAAGAAAGCACAGATACGCAGTATTTT,CASSRQESTDTQYF
-,TRBJ1-4,once,TRBV30,TGTGCCTGGAGCAAGGGTCTAGGCAGTGAAAAACTGTTTTTT,CAWSKGLGSEKLFF
-,TRBJ2-5,-,TRBV6-1,TGTGCCGGGGGGCAAGAGACCCAGTACTTC,CAGGQETQYF
-,TRBJ2-7,-,TRBV5-1,TGCGCCAGCAGCGAACAGGGTCCCCCGGGCGAGCAGTACTTC,CASSEQGPPGEQYF
-,TRBJ2-6,-,TRBV18,TGTGCCAGCTCACCTCGGCTAGACAGCTCTGGGGCCAACGTCCTGACTTTC,CASSPRLDSSGANVLTF
-,TRBJ1-3,-,TRBV14,TGTGCCAGCAGCCAGCTATCGGGAGGGGCTGGAAACACCATATATTTT,CASSQLSGGAGNTIYF
-,TRBJ2-3,-,TRBV14,TGTGCCAGCAGCGTATACAACACAGATACGCAGTATTTT,CASSVYNTDTQYF
-,TRBJ2-7,-,TRBV5-4,TGTGCCAGCAGCTTGGATCAGGGGGAGGGATACGAGCAGTACTTC,CASSLDQGEGYEQYF
-,TRBJ1-2,few,TRBV6-5,TGTGCCAGCAGTCCGCCAGGCAGGGTGTATGGCTACACCTTC,CASSPPGRVYGYTF
-,TRBJ2-5,-,TRBV2,TGTGCCAGCAGTGAAGTCCGGGTCGAGACCCAGTACTTC,CASSEVRVETQYF
-,TRBJ2-3,-,TRBV29-1,TGCAGCGTGAGAGACAGGCTCGAGGGAGATACGCAGTATTTT,CSVRDRLEGDTQYF
TRBD2,TRBJ2-5,-,TRBV7-9,TGTGCCAGCAGCCCCCCGCGGGGGTACCAAGAGACCCAGTACTTC,CASSPPRGYQETQYF
-,TRBJ1-1,-,TRBV20-1,TGCGGAGCTCAGGGAGACACTGAAGCTTTCTTT,CGAQGDTEAFF
TRBD1,TRBJ1-1,-,TRBV6-6,TGTGCCAGCAGTCCCAGACAGGGTTCAATGAACACTGAAGCTTTCTTT,CASSPRQGSMNTEAFF
TRBD1,TRBJ2-7,-,TRBV5-1,TGCGCCAGCGGACAGGGGGCTGGGGGCGAGCAGTACTTC,CASGQGAGGEQYF
TRBD1,TRBJ1-2,-,TRBV6-5,TGTGCGGCTAAGGGGGCCCCTAACTATGGCTACACCTTC,CAAKGAPNYGYTF
TRBD2,TRBJ2-3,-,TRBV19,TGTGCCAGTAGTGGGGGGGGAACAGATACGCAGTATTTT,CASSGGGTDTQYF